This TCR beta chain was sequenced during a study of blood T cell repertoires in COVID-19. Study information: Acute-phase and convalescent COVID-19 samples originated in the United States, Italy and Spain. Sample material is recorded as cDNA or gDNA derived from T cells, B-cell-depleted T cells, or PBMCs.

This clone was found once. In the original processing: Amplification of reference gene primers provided the estimated nucleated cell counts. Profiled with immunoSEQ multiplex PCR; TCRdb holds only in-frame clones, not every one. The V and J calls and clone size were taken over from that table, and D and trimming were inferred from the DNA. The sample has approximately 300,000 clones; 80% to 90% are singletons. This CDR3 spans 15 amino acids. With V trimmed by 5 bases and J by 6 bases, 3 bases remained unmatched. Germline V gives CDR1 SGHTA, CDR2 FQGNSA. The V call is TRBV7-2, the J call TRBJ2-3; 15 positions agree with TRBD2. Source material: peripheral blood. The clonotype originates from a woman aged 40-49 years with acute or convalescent COVID-19. Here the CDR3 DNA reads TGTGCCAGCAGCCCAGGACTAGCGGGGGGGGATACGCAGTATTTT. Protein sequence: CASSPGLAGGDTQYF. Based on the CDR3 plus reference TRBV7-2 and TRBJ2-3, the full variable domain is GAGVSQSPSNKVTEKGKDVELRCDPISGHTALYWYRQSLGQGLEFLIYFQGNSAPDKSGLPSDRFSAERTGGSVSTLTIQRTQQEDSAVYLCASSPGLAGGDTQYFGPGTRLTVL.